A selection of T cell receptor beta chains follows, all from one sample in a study of blood T cell repertoires in COVID-19. The protocol was immunoSEQ multiplex PCR, while the TCRdb copy is restricted to in-frame clones and leaves out a portion. Of tens of thousands of clones listed, around nine tenths were seen once; the top ten hold 8.5%. The source material was peripheral blood. Receptor source: a man aged 55 to 70 with active COVID-19. The CDR3 runs from the conserved cysteine through the conserved F or W. The D gene is left open where the match is weak. Expanded clones get a size class; other rows say once, few or many, or leave the size out.

d_call j_call clone_size v_call cdr3_aa cdr3_nt
. TRBJ2-1 once TRBV27 CASGYRGSSNEQFF TGTGCCAGCGGTTATAGGGGGTCGTCCAATGAGCAGTTCTTC
TRBD1 TRBJ2-5 . TRBV6-6 CASRGTGAPQGAQYF TGTGCCAGCAGGGGGACAGGGGCCCCCCAAGGGGCCCAGTACTTC
. TRBJ2-2 . TRBV6-5 CASSPISVGELFF TGTGCCAGCAGTCCCATTAGCGTCGGGGAGCTGTTTTTT
. TRBJ1-6 . TRBV3-1/TRBV3-2 CASSQDTAGGSPLHF TGTGCCAGCAGCCAAGATACAGCGGGTGGTTCACCCCTCCACTTT
TRBD2 TRBJ2-7 . TRBV5-1 CASSGLKREGPYEQYF TGCGCCAGCAGCGGGTTAAAGCGGGAGGGCCCCTACGAGCAGTACTTC
. TRBJ1-2 . TRBV6-1 CASSEAGVNYGYTF TGTGCCAGCAGTGAAGCAGGGGTGAACTATGGCTACACCTTC
TRBD2 TRBJ2-5 . TRBV5-1 CASSLNSGIETQYF TGCGCCAGCAGCCTAAATAGCGGGATCGAGACCCAGTACTTC
. TRBJ2-5 once TRBV28 CASSSPTATAETQYF TGTGCCAGCAGTTCGCCGACGGCGACTGCGGAGACCCAGTACTTC
. TRBJ1-2 . TRBV7-9 CASSSQLFYGYTF TGTGCCAGCAGTTCCCAATTGTTCTATGGCTACACCTTC
. TRBJ2-7 . TRBV5-4 CASSRAGGWYF TGTGCCAGCAGCCGGGCGGGCGGGTGGTACTTC
TRBD2 TRBJ2-7 . TRBV7-6 CASSLEGSGSYEQYF TGTGCCAGCAGCTTAGAGGGTAGCGGGAGCTACGAGCAGTACTTC
TRBD1 TRBJ2-2 . TRBV18 CASSPGRGLVNTGELFF TGTGCCAGCTCACCCGGCAGGGGGCTGGTGAACACCGGGGAGCTGTTTTTT
TRBD2 TRBJ2-7 . TRBV14 CASSQVAGASYEQYF TGTGCCAGCAGCCAAGTAGCGGGAGCCTCCTACGAGCAGTACTTC
TRBD2 TRBJ2-2 . TRBV7-3 CASSFQELAGGTGELFF TGTGCCAGCAGCTTTCAAGAACTAGCGGGAGGGACCGGGGAGCTGTTTTTT
. TRBJ2-1 . TRBV29-1 CSGRVSYNEQFF TGCAGCGGGAGGGTCTCCTACAATGAGCAGTTCTTC
. TRBJ2-2 . TRBV19 CASSIAGLAGELFF TGTGCCAGTAGTATAGCAGGATTGGCCGGGGAGCTGTTTTTT
TRBD1 TRBJ1-1 . TRBV19 CASRPGQTYTEAFF TGTGCCAGCAGACCGGGACAGACTTACACTGAAGCTTTCTTT
TRBD1 TRBJ1-6 . TRBV11-3 CASSLGTGGRSPLHF TGTGCCAGCAGCTTGGGGACAGGTGGACGGTCACCCCTCCACTTT
TRBD2 TRBJ2-7 . TRBV6-2/TRBV6-3 CASSYSGMGYEQYF TGTGCCAGCAGTTATAGCGGGATGGGCTACGAGCAGTACTTC
TRBD1 TRBJ1-2 few TRBV27 CASSPGTGTNYGYTF TGTGCCAGCAGTCCCGGGACAGGGACTAACTATGGCTACACCTTC
. TRBJ1-5 . TRBV4-2 CASSQDLGTGFYQPQHF TGTGCCAGCAGCCAAGACTTGGGTACAGGTTTTTATCAGCCCCAGCATTTT
. TRBJ1-4 . TRBV27 CASSLVRGGGKLFF TGTGCCAGCAGTTTAGTGAGGGGAGGGGGAAAACTGTTTTTT
TRBD1 TRBJ1-3 once TRBV14 CASSQFGTARSGNTIYF TGTGCCAGCAGCCAATTCGGGACAGCCCGCTCTGGAAACACCATATATTTT
. TRBJ2-7 . TRBV7-8 CASSLLSRSYEQYF TGTGCCAGCAGCTTACTTTCGAGGTCCTACGAGCAGTACTTC
. TRBJ1-6 . TRBV5-1 CASSLRPSNSPLHF TGCGCCAGCAGCTTGCGTCCCTCCAATTCACCCCTCCACTTT
TRBD2 TRBJ2-4 . TRBV6-6 CASRKSGGGKNIQYF TGTGCCAGCAGAAAGAGCGGGGGCGGCAAAAACATTCAGTACTTC
. TRBJ2-6 . TRBV11-2 CASEDSGANVLTF TGTGCCAGCGAGGACTCTGGGGCCAACGTCCTGACTTTC
TRBD2 TRBJ2-1 . TRBV11-2 CASSWGTSGSGDNEQFF TGTGCCAGCAGCTGGGGGACTAGCGGGAGCGGAGACAATGAGCAGTTCTTC
TRBD2 TRBJ2-5 . TRBV3-1/TRBV3-2 CASSQGSGTSGSRYQETQYF TGTGCCAGCAGCCAAGGATCGGGGACTAGCGGGAGTAGATACCAAGAGACCCAGTACTTC
TRBD1 TRBJ2-7 . TRBV3-1/TRBV3-2 CASSEGQVSYEQYF TGTGCCAGCAGCGAGGGACAGGTCTCCTACGAGCAGTACTTC
TRBD2 TRBJ2-1 . TRBV19 CASSISLAGGPSFDEQFF TGTGCCAGTAGTATCTCCCTAGCGGGGGGTCCAAGTTTCGATGAGCAGTTCTTC
TRBD1 TRBJ2-7 . TRBV27 CASRSTLGTGDSYEQYF TGTGCCAGCAGATCTACTCTCGGGACAGGGGATTCCTACGAGCAGTACTTC
TRBD2 TRBJ2-3 . TRBV7-3 CASSLTAGGTTDTQYF TGTGCCAGCAGCTTAACAGCGGGAGGGACCACAGATACGCAGTATTTT
TRBD2 TRBJ2-3 . TRBV7-3 CASSAGGDLDTQYF TGTGCCAGCAGCGCGGGGGGAGATTTAGATACGCAGTATTTT
TRBD2 TRBJ2-7 . TRBV9 CASSHIQGLAEEYEQYF TGTGCCAGCAGCCATATACAGGGACTAGCGGAGGAATACGAGCAGTACTTC
TRBD1 TRBJ1-1 . TRBV6-1 CASSAPTDRAEMNTEAFF TGTGCCAGCAGTGCCCCCACCGACAGGGCGGAAATGAACACTGAAGCTTTCTTT
. TRBJ1-3 . TRBV15 CATSRGPLTGPDFSGNTIYF TGTGCCACCAGCAGAGGTCCCCTAACAGGGCCCGACTTCTCTGGAAACACCATATATTTT
. TRBJ1-6 few TRBV4-1 CASGSYNSPLHF TGCGCCAGCGGGAGCTATAATTCACCCCTCCACTTT
TRBD1 TRBJ1-1 . TRBV7-8 CASGGEEGQGEAFF TGTGCCAGCGGGGGGGAGGAAGGACAGGGAGAAGCTTTCTTT